This TCR beta chain was documented in a study of shared clonotypes between healthy human individuals. Whole-study context: With ages of 18 to 49, the donors were two women and three men.

It was around 300 ng DNA, about 30,000 T cell genomes, that went into each replicate PCR of unsorted PBMC. Method: immunoSEQ multiplex PCR; TCRdb's copy keeps in-frame clones and lacks some. The data hold fewer than 550,000 clones, with 60% to 80% observed a single time. The germline V gene encodes CDR1 SGDLS and CDR2 YYNGEE. V gave up 1 base and J gave up 5 bases; unmatched junction bases: 7. The CDR3 is made up of 16 amino acids. This sequence originates from a woman in her thirties or forties in good health. Some clones in this sample may be carry-over from other donors' samples. Sequencing was done on a sample of PBMCs. The gene calls are TRBV9 and TRBJ2-2; 8 bases are a match to TRBD2. Here the CDR3 DNA reads TGTGCCAGCAGCGTACCCCGGGAGGGCTCGACCGGGGAGCTGTTTTTT. It yields the protein CASSVPREGSTGELFF.